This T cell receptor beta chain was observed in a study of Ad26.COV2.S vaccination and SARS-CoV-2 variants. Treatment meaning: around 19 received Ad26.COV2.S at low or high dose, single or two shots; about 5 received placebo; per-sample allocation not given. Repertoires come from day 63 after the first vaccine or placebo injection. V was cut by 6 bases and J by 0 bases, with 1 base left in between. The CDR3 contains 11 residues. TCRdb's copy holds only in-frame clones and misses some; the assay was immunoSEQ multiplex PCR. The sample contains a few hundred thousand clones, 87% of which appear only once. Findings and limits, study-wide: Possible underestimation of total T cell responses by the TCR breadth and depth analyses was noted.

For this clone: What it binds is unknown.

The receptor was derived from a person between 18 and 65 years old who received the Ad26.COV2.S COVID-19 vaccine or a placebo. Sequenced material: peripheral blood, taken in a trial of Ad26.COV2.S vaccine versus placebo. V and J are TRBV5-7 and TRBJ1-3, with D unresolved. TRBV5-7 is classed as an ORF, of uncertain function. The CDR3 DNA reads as TGTGCCAGCATCTCTGGAAACACCATATATTTT. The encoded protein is CASISGNTIYF.